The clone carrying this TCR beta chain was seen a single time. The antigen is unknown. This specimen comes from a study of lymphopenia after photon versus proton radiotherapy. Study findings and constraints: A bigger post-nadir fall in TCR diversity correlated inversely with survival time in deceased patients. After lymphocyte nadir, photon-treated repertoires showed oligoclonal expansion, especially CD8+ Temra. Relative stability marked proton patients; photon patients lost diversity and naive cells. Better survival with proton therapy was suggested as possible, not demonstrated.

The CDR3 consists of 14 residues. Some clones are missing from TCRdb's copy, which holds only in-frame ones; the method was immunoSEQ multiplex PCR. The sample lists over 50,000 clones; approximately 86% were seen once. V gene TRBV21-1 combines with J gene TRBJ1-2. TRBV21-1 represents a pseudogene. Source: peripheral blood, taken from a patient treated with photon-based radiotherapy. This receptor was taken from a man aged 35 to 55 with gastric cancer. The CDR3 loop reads CASSKYRYYYGYTF. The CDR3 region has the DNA TGTGCCAGCAGCAAATATCGGTACTACTATGGCTACACCTTC.